This entry lists 29 T cell receptor beta chains sequenced from one sample in a study of T-cell memory formation after mild COVID-19. TCRdb reprocessed the 5' RACE reads via MiXCR and lists one record per CDR3 protein. The sample shows approximately 260,000 distinct CDR3 sequences, 15% to 20% of them seen only once. Sequenced: PBMCs or a T cell subset sorted from them (not recorded which). These receptors were collected from a man aged 18 to 35 who had mild COVID-19 (a few samples of this study predate the infection). Cell type and time point are not known.

Only a few counts were recorded for this clonotype. The chain has TRBV9 and TRBJ2-3, with 13 bases that match TRBD2. The germline gives CDR1 SGDLS, CDR2 YYNGEE. CDR3 length equals 15 residues. J gave up 6 bases and V 4 bases, and 5 bases lay outside the gene matches. The CDR3 sequence: CASSPGTSGDDTQYF. The CDR3 DNA reads TGTGCCAGCAGCCCAGGGACTAGCGGGGATGATACGCAGTATTTT.

This clonotype has just a few counts. The chain combines TRBV4-3 with TRBJ1-3; D is ambiguous. The CDR3 totals 14 residues. Trimming shortened V by 5 bases and J by 0 bases, and 8 bases separated the two germline ends. CDR1 is LGHNA and CDR2 is YSLEER in the germline V gene. The CDR3, as DNA: TGCGCCAGCAGCACCCTCAGCTCTGGAAACACCATATATTTT. Translating it yields CASSTLSSGNTIYF.

The rearrangement links TRBV25-1 to TRBJ2-5; TRBD1 might be the D (6 bases). The germline V gene has CDR1 MGHDK and CDR2 SYGVNS. The CDR3 is 14 residues long. The V end was cut by 1 base, the J end by 5 bases, with 11 bases between. The CDR3 is CASSELGGGETQYF. In DNA, the CDR3 is TGTGCCAGCAGTGAATTAGGGGGTGGCGAGACCCAGTACTTC.

As concerns this clonotype: Its ends do not fully match the called genes, so a read error is possible. The rearrangement links TRBV7-7 to TRBJ2-1; 9 bases are shared with TRBD1. This CDR3 is built from 16 residues. Germline loops: CDR1 SSHAT, CDR2 FNYEAQ (reference sequence). CDR3 DNA sequence: TGTGCTAGCAGCTCGACCCCGGGACAGGGCTTCAATGAGCAGTTCTTC. This codes for CASSSTPGQGFNEQFF.

The chain recombines TRBV4-2 with TRBJ2-6, with D possibly TRBD1 on 5 matching bases. V dropped 1 base and J dropped 2 bases, with 6 bases sitting between them. Germline V gene data show CDR1 as LGHNA and CDR2 as YNFKEQ. The CDR3 extends over 15 amino acids. The CDR3 reads CASSQVGAGANVLTF. CDR3 sequence (DNA): TGTGCCAGCAGCCAAGTAGGGGCTGGGGCCAACGTCCTGACTTTC.

The V gene is TRBV7-2, the J gene TRBJ1-1; TRBD1 matches 7 bases. Germline lookup yields CDR1 SGHTA and CDR2 FQGNSA. The CDR3 extends over 14 amino acids. The V gene end was trimmed by 5 bases and the J gene end by 4 bases; junction bases not matched to a gene: 7. CDR3 DNA sequence: TGTGCCAGCAGCACGACAGGGAGGACCACTGAAGCTTTCTTT. This gives the protein CASSTTGRTTEAFF.

The chain combines TRBV4-3 with TRBJ2-7, with D uncertain. The germline V and J ends were trimmed by 0 bases and 0 bases, with 9 bases remaining between them. Germline V gives CDR1 LGHNA, CDR2 YSLEER. There are 15 residues in the CDR3. CDR3 DNA: TGCGCCAGCAGCCAAGAACGGTCCCACTCCTACGAGCAGTACTTC. Translation gives CASSQERSHSYEQYF.

The CDR3 loop is CASRAKGEKLFF. The CDR3 DNA follows: TGTGCCAGCCGGGCGAAGGGCGAAAAACTGTTTTTT. The chain couples TRBV11-2 to TRBJ1-4; D uncertain. Germline V lookup: CDR1 SGHAT, CDR2 FQNNGV. The V and J ends lost 8 bases and 8 bases respectively, with 12 bases between them. The CDR3 sequence is 12 residues long.

A few counts support this clonotype. The chain couples TRBV15 to TRBJ2-3; 14 bases match TRBD2. The CDR3 extends over 19 amino acids. J gave up 2 bases and V 6 bases, and 13 bases lay outside the gene matches. Per the germline V gene, CDR1 is LNHNV and CDR2 is YYDKDF (reference sequence). In DNA form, the CDR3 reads TGTGCCACCAGGGGACTAGCGGGGGCCGCGACGGGAATCACAGATACGCAGTATTTT. It encodes CATRGLAGAATGITDTQYF. The variable domain in full, completed from reference TRBV15 and TRBJ2-3, reads DAMVIQNPRYQVTQFGKPVTLSCSQTLNHNVMYWYQQKSSQAPKLLFHYYDKDFNNEADTPDNFQSRRPNTSFCFLDIRSPGLGDTAMYLCATRGLAGAATGITDTQYFGPGTRLTVL.

Only a few counts were recorded for this clonotype. The chain employs TRBV7-9 and TRBJ1-2, with D perhaps matching TRBD1 (5 bases). Trimming took off 2 bases at V and 8 bases at J, with 6 bases between the two ends. The length of the CDR3 is 11 residues. The V gene's germline CDR1 is SEHNR and CDR2 FQNEAQ (reference sequence). The CDR3 loop reads CASSLRGGYTF. The DNA of the CDR3 is TGTGCCAGCAGCTTACGGGGCGGCTACACCTTC.

This sequence joins TRBV27 and TRBJ1-4, with TRBD1 matching over 7 bases. Germline V gene lookup returns CDR1 MNHEY and CDR2 SMNVEV (reference sequence). Trimming removed 6 bases from V and 8 bases from J; junction bases left unmatched: 12. This CDR3 is built from 15 residues. Here the CDR3 DNA reads TGTGCCAGCAGGACCGCGGACAGGCTGGAAGAAAAACTGTTTTTT. Translation gives CASRTADRLEEKLFF.

The rearrangement uses TRBV4-3 and TRBJ1-6, with 8 bases identical to TRBD1. After removal of 0 bases from V and 9 bases from J, the junction contained 4 bases not matched to a gene. CDR1 is LGHNA and CDR2 is YSLEER in the germline V gene. The CDR3 is 15 residues long. CDR3 in amino acids: CASSQEDRVGSPLHF. CDR3 nucleotides: TGCGCCAGCAGCCAAGAGGACAGGGTCGGTTCACCCCTCCACTTT.

This clonotype was seen at least ten times. This chain uses TRBV28 with TRBJ2-7, with TRBD1 matching over 7 bases. Germline V CDR1 and CDR2: MDHEN, SYDVKM. The CDR3 runs 13 residues. With V trimmed by 4 bases and J by 4 bases, 4 bases remained unmatched. The CDR3 DNA reads as TGTGCCAGCAGTTCCGGACAGGAGTACGAGCAGTACGTC. It is translated as CASSSGQEYEQYV.

V and J are TRBV7-9 and TRBJ2-1; no firm D call. The CDR3 has 14 amino acids. CDR1 is SEHNR and CDR2 is FQNEAQ in the germline V gene (reference sequence). V was clipped by 1 base and J by 9 bases, with 13 bases between them. The CDR3 region has the DNA TGTGCCAGCAGCTTAGTTCGTCTTCGTAGTGAGCAGTTCTTC. It specifies CASSLVRLRSEQFF.

A word on this clonotype: At one end the junction does not follow the germline gene, possibly because of a read error. This rearrangement joins TRBV24-1 to TRBJ2-2, with D possibly TRBD2 on 5 matching bases. Germline V gene sequence: CDR1 KGHDR, CDR2 SFDVKD. This CDR3 region has 14 residues. The CDR3 nucleotides read TGTGACACCAGTGAGTCCCGGCGGGCCGGGGAGCTGTTTTTT. Translation gives CDTSESRRAGELFF.

V is TRBV7-6 and J is TRBJ2-2, with no clear D. The CDR3 loop spans 14 amino acids. The germline V gene has CDR1 SGHVS and CDR2 FNYEAQ. V dropped 1 base and J dropped 6 bases, with 9 bases sitting between them. The CDR3 nucleotides read TGTGCCAGCAGCTTAGGTTCCGGGTCCGGGGAGCTGTTTTTT. It encodes CASSLGSGSGELFF.

This clonotype came up a few times. V is TRBV6-2 or TRBV6-3 and J is TRBJ2-6; unclear D gene. This CDR3 region has 13 residues. Germline CDR1 MNHEY, CDR2 SVGEGT. Trimming removed 7 bases at V and 0 bases at J, with 4 bases between. The CDR3 DNA reads as TGTGCCAGCACCCACTCTGGGGCCAACGTCCTGACTTTC. Protein: CASTHSGANVLTF.

This clonotype was recorded a few times. The genes are TRBV7-8 and TRBJ2-3; no firm D call. V was trimmed by 1 base and J by 0 bases, leaving 5 bases between them. Germline assignment: CDR1 SGHVS and CDR2 FQNEAQ. This CDR3 is built from 14 residues. The CDR3 DNA reads TGTGCCAGCAGCTTAGACCTTAGCACAGATACGCAGTATTTT. This encodes CASSLDLSTDTQYF.

The gene calls are TRBV29-1 and TRBJ2-3; TRBD2 agrees at 7 bases. After removal of 3 bases from V and 2 bases from J, the junction contained 8 bases not matched to a gene. CDR1 SQVTM and CDR2 ANQGSEA come from the germline V gene. This CDR3 comprises 15 residues. CDR3 in amino acids: CSVDRDGGYTDTQYF. The CDR3, as DNA: TGCAGCGTTGATCGGGACGGGGGGTACACAGATACGCAGTATTTT.

The chain has TRBV5-8 and TRBJ2-1, with D unclear. Deletions cut 2 bases from V and 4 bases from J, with 13 bases between. Germline V lookup: CDR1 SGHTS, CDR2 YDEGEE. The CDR3 has 15 amino acids. The CDR3 DNA sequence: TGTGCCAGCAGCTTCGGCGTCTACGCGTACAATGAGCAGTTCTTC. Its translation is CASSFGVYAYNEQFF.

The rearrangement uses TRBV30 and TRBJ2-2, with TRBD1 as a possible D gene (5 bases). The germline gives CDR1 GTSNPN, CDR2 SVGIG (reference sequence). V shed 2 bases and J shed 2 bases, with 6 bases lying between them. This CDR3 region has 13 residues. Here the CDR3 DNA reads TGTGCCTGGAGTAGGGGAAACACCGGGGAGCTGTTTTTT. Protein product: CAWSRGNTGELFF.

V and J are TRBV4-2 and TRBJ2-4, with 12 bases aligning to TRBD2. V shed 4 bases, J shed 0 bases, and the junction held 16 bases outside the gene matches. Germline V CDR1 and CDR2: LGHNA, YNFKEQ. CDR3 length: 21 amino acids. The CDR3 nucleotides read TGTGCCAGCAGCCCCACCCCCCGGGCTAGCGGGGGGGTTCTAGCCAAAAACATTCAGTACTTC. This codes for CASSPTPRASGGVLAKNIQYF.

There are a few counts of this clonotype. The chain recombines TRBV20-1 with TRBJ2-5, with D unclear. Per germline, CDR1 DFQATT and CDR2 SNEGSKA (reference sequence). The CDR3 spans 14 residues. Trimming took off 0 bases at V and 5 bases at J, with 13 bases between the two ends. CDR3 bases: TGCAGTGCTAGAGATCCGGTGGGTTTCGAGACCCAGTACTTC. This encodes CSARDPVGFETQYF.

The V gene is TRBV7-6, the J gene TRBJ2-6; D remains unclear. V lost 1 base and J 0 bases, leaving 10 bases between the germline ends. The germline gives CDR1 SGHVS, CDR2 FNYEAQ. The CDR3 is made up of 17 amino acids. The CDR3 sequence is CASSLVVASSGANVLTF. CDR3 sequence (DNA): TGTGCCAGCAGCTTAGTCGTGGCCAGCTCTGGGGCCAACGTCCTGACTTTC. Combining the CDR3 with reference TRBV7-6 and TRBJ2-6 gives the whole variable domain GAGVSQSPRYKVTKRGQDVALRCDPISGHVSLYWYRQALGQGPEFLTYFNYEAQQDKSGLPNDRFSAERPEGSISTLTIQRTEQRDSAMYRCASSLVVASSGANVLTFGAGSRLTVL.

This clonotype was counted a few times. The rearrangement joins TRBV3-1 to TRBJ2-3; D is possibly TRBD2 (6 bases). Germline V lookup: CDR1 LGHDT, CDR2 YNNKEL (reference sequence). This CDR3 is built from 15 residues. V lost 0 bases and J 6 bases, leaving 13 bases between the germline ends. The CDR3 sequence: CASSQESGLGDTQYF. The CDR3 coding sequence is TGTGCCAGCAGCCAAGAGAGCGGGTTGGGGGATACGCAGTATTTT.

V and J are TRBV20-1 and TRBJ2-4; TRBD1 might be the D (6 bases). Trimming took off 0 bases at V and 4 bases at J, with 7 bases between the two ends. The CDR3 runs 13 residues. CDR1 is DFQATT, CDR2 SNEGSKA, per germline (reference sequence). The CDR3 sequence: CSARDRGKNIQYF. The CDR3 DNA follows: TGCAGTGCTAGAGACAGGGGAAAAAACATTCAGTACTTC.

The V and J genes are TRBV5-1 and TRBJ1-1, with D unresolved. Germline lookup yields CDR1 SGHRS and CDR2 YFSETQ. The CDR3 consists of 14 residues. Between the trimmed V and J ends, which lost 0 bases and 2 bases, there was a span of 8 bases. The CDR3 region has the DNA TGCGCCAGCAGCTTGGACGTCGGTAACACTGAAGCTTTCTTT. Translation: CASSLDVGNTEAFF.

In its sample, this clonotype was seen many times. The chain carries TRBV7-9 and TRBJ1-1, with D perhaps TRBD1 (5 bases). Trimming pared 5 bases from V and 3 bases from J, leaving 28 bases between. This CDR3 contains 19 residues. Germline CDR1 SEHNR, CDR2 FQNEAQ (reference sequence). CDR3 amino acids: CASSPRIGQGKKGYTEAFF. CDR3 sequence (DNA): TGTGCCAGCAGCCCTAGAATCGGCCAGGGCAAAAAAGGATACACTGAAGCTTTCTTT.

The chain has TRBV19 and TRBJ1-5, with no clear D. CDR3 length equals 13 residues. From germline, CDR1 is LNHDA and CDR2 SQIVND (reference sequence). V was shortened by 2 bases and J by 4 bases, with 6 bases between the two germline ends. The CDR3 region is CASSITENQPQHF. The CDR3 DNA follows: TGTGCCAGTAGTATAACGGAGAATCAGCCCCAGCATTTT.